These 29 T cell receptor beta chains originate from one sample sequenced in a study of cytomegalovirus exposure and HLA in healthy donors. Both 60 Vbeta primers and 13 Jbeta primers went into the PCR. TCRdb's table, derived via immunoSEQ multiplex PCR, lists solely in-frame clones and lacks some. The data show about 43,000 clones, approximately 77% seen once. Sequenced input: PBMCs. These receptors all stem from a man aged 25 to 40 in good health and CMV-seronegative.

There are a few counts of this clone. The rearrangement links TRBV7-7 to TRBJ2-1; 7 bases line up with TRBD2. The germline gives CDR1 SSHAT, CDR2 FNYEAQ (reference sequence). The V gene end was trimmed by 3 bases and the J gene end by 5 bases; junction bases not matched to a gene: 4. CDR3 length: 14 residues. The DNA for the CDR3 is TGTGCCAGCAGCTTGGGACTATATAACAATGAGCAGTTCTTC. Translation gives CASSLGLYNNEQFF.

This clone was found a few times. The rearrangement uses TRBV27 and TRBJ1-4; TRBD1 matches at 10 bases. The germline CDR1 and CDR2 sequences are MNHEY and SMNVEV (reference sequence). The junction had 8 bases not matched to a gene; V was cut back by 7 bases and J by 6 bases. The length of the CDR3 is 15 residues. The CDR3: CASKHWTGGDEKLFF. DNA of the CDR3: TGTGCCAGCAAACATTGGACAGGGGGAGATGAAAAACTGTTTTTT.

The genes are TRBV11-2 and TRBJ1-1; no definite D call. CDR1 is SGHAT, CDR2 FQNNGV, per germline. The CDR3 totals 14 residues. V was shortened by 5 bases and J by 3 bases, with 13 bases between the two germline ends. CDR3 DNA: TGTGCCAGCAGCCCGAGGTACGGGTACACTGAAGCTTTCTTT. This sequence encodes CASSPRYGYTEAFF. Full variable domain (outside the CDR3, taken from reference TRBV11-2 and TRBJ1-1): EAGVAQSPRYKIIEKRQSVAFWCNPISGHATLYWYQQILGQGPKLLIQFQNNGVVDDSQLPKDRFSAERLKGVDSTLKIQPAKLEDSAVYLCASSPRYGYTEAFFGQGTRLTVV.

This clone was seen a handful of times. The V gene is TRBV5-1, the J gene TRBJ1-4, with 7 bases that match TRBD1. V shed 4 bases, J shed 2 bases, and the junction held 2 bases outside the gene matches. The CDR3 runs 14 residues. The germline V gene has CDR1 SGHRS and CDR2 YFSETQ. The CDR3 bases are TGCGCCAGCAGCCGGGACAGCACTAATGAAAAACTGTTTTTT. Translated: CASSRDSTNEKLFF.

The sample holds a few counts of this clone. The chain uses TRBV5-1 and TRBJ2-7, with 9 bases matching TRBD1. The trim removed 4 bases at V and 5 bases at J, leaving 7 bases unmatched. The CDR3 sequence is 14 residues long. Germline CDR1 is SGHRS and CDR2 is YFSETQ. CDR3 in DNA: TGCGCCAGCAGCCCCGGACAGGGGTTTCACGAGCAGTACTTC. This codes for CASSPGQGFHEQYF.

About this clone: A read error may account for a junction end that differs from germline. The gene calls are TRBV7-9 and TRBJ1-3; D perhaps matches TRBD1 (5 bases). Germline V gene lookup returns CDR1 SEHNR and CDR2 FQNEAQ (reference sequence). CDR3 length equals 17 residues. CDR3 coding DNA: TGTTCCAGCAGCTCCCCGCCTTCTACAGGTCGAGGAAACACCATATATTTT. It translates to CSSSSPPSTGRGNTIYF.

This chain links TRBV29-1 with TRBJ2-3, with D perhaps TRBD2 (5 bases). The germline V gene has CDR1 SQVTM and CDR2 ANQGSEA. This CDR3 comprises 15 residues. The germline V and J ends were trimmed by 6 bases and 2 bases, with 18 bases remaining between them. CDR3 DNA: TGCAGCGTCCGGGATCCGGGCCGGGACACAGATACGCAGTATTTT. It encodes CSVRDPGRDTDTQYF.

This clone was found a few times. The gene calls are TRBV28 and TRBJ2-1; 9 nucleotides match TRBD1. The trim removed 6 bases at V and 4 bases at J, leaving 7 bases unmatched. This CDR3 contains 15 residues. Germline V gene data show CDR1 as MDHEN and CDR2 as SYDVKM. CDR3 loop: CASSPLGQGYNEQFF. DNA for the CDR3: TGTGCCAGCAGCCCCCTCGGACAGGGGTACAATGAGCAGTTCTTC.

The J gene is TRBJ2-7, the V gene TRBV5-1, with D perhaps TRBD1 (5 bases). This CDR3 region has 14 residues. V gave up 0 bases and J gave up 3 bases, with 10 bases separating them. Germline V CDR1 and CDR2: SGHRS, YFSETQ. The CDR3 reads CASSLDRLDYEQYF. The DNA for the CDR3 is TGCGCCAGCAGCTTGGACAGGTTAGACTACGAGCAGTACTTC.

The V and J genes are TRBV7-2 and TRBJ1-4; a weak D match, TRBD1 (5 bases). The germline gives CDR1 SGHTA, CDR2 FQGNSA. The CDR3 extends over 16 amino acids. Trimming took off 5 bases at V and 0 bases at J, with 13 bases between the two ends. CDR3 amino acids: CASSHGEGATNEKLFF. In DNA, the CDR3 is TGTGCCAGCAGCCATGGTGAAGGGGCAACTAATGAAAAACTGTTTTTT.

The CDR3 sequence: CASSPQAPGQGARSSYNEQFF. CDR3 bases: TGTGCCAGCTCACCACAAGCACCGGGACAGGGGGCGCGGAGCTCCTACAATGAGCAGTTCTTC. The chain joins TRBV18 to TRBJ2-1; 12 bases fit TRBD1. Germline V gene data show CDR1 as KGHSH and CDR2 as LQKENI. V shed 1 base, J shed 0 bases, and the junction held 13 bases outside the gene matches. The CDR3 is 21 amino acids.

This rearrangement joins TRBV4-3 to TRBJ1-5, with D perhaps TRBD1 (6 bases). V was trimmed by 0 bases and J by 4 bases, leaving 13 bases between them. Germline assignment: CDR1 LGHNA and CDR2 YSLEER. CDR3 length: 16 amino acids. The CDR3 sequence is CASSQDYRQGNQPQHF. DNA for the CDR3: TGCGCCAGCAGCCAAGACTATAGGCAGGGGAATCAGCCCCAGCATTTT.

This chain connects TRBV5-8 to TRBJ1-5; D is unclear. The CDR3 sequence is 18 residues long. The germline gives CDR1 SGHTS, CDR2 YDEGEE. Deletions cut 1 base from V and 0 bases from J, with 17 bases between. The CDR3 is CASSLYGSGRFSNQPQHF. CDR3 coding DNA: TGTGCCAGCAGCTTGTACGGCAGCGGGAGATTTAGCAATCAGCCCCAGCATTTT.

The V and J genes are TRBV7-2 and TRBJ1-2; possible D gene TRBD1, 6 bases. This CDR3 is 13 amino acids long. Germline CDR1 SGHTA, CDR2 FQGNSA. Trimming shortened V by 5 bases and J by 4 bases, and 11 bases separated the two germline ends. CDR3 DNA sequence: TGTGCCAGCAGCGACGGACAGTCCTATGGCTACACCTTC. This translates into CASSDGQSYGYTF.

The genes are TRBV7-9 and TRBJ1-3; D not certain. Trimming took 5 bases from V and 8 from J, leaving 13 bases between them. This CDR3 has 13 residues. Germline CDR1 is SEHNR and CDR2 is FQNEAQ (reference sequence). CDR3 loop: CASSAKEADTIYF. The CDR3 DNA follows: TGTGCCAGCAGCGCGAAAGAGGCTGACACCATATATTTT.

This clone was seen once. This chain connects TRBV7-2 to TRBJ1-4, with TRBD1 as a possible D gene (5 bases). Germline-derived CDR1 and CDR2 are SGHTA and FQGNSA. The CDR3 is 14 residues long. The V end was cut by 6 bases, the J end by 4 bases, with 12 bases between. The DNA of the CDR3 is TGTGCCAGCAGGGAGGGGACCCTTAATGAAAAACTGTTTTTT. Translating it yields CASREGTLNEKLFF.

For the CDR3, the DNA is TGTGCCAGCAGCTTTGAAGGGGTAGGGGGCTACACCTTC. Residues: CASSFEGVGGYTF. The V gene is TRBV7-8, the J gene TRBJ1-2, with a possible D match to TRBD1 (5 bases). This CDR3 contains 13 residues. CDR1 is SGHVS, CDR2 FQNEAQ, per germline. V lost 3 bases, J lost 8 bases, and 13 bases lay in between.

V gene TRBV19 combines with J gene TRBJ1-2; TRBD1 matches 10 bases. Looked up from germline, CDR1 is LNHDA and CDR2 is SQIVND (reference sequence). CDR3 length: 15 residues. The V gene end was trimmed by 7 bases and the J gene end by 2 bases; junction bases not matched to a gene: 7. The CDR3 reads CASMPRTGGNYGYTF. For the CDR3, the DNA is TGTGCCAGTATGCCCCGGACAGGGGGAAACTATGGCTACACCTTC.

V is TRBV27 and J is TRBJ2-2, with TRBD1 matching over 10 bases. With 6 bases clipped from V and 5 bases from J, the junction kept 6 bases outside the gene matches. This CDR3 region has 15 residues. Germline CDR1 is MNHEY and CDR2 is SMNVEV (reference sequence). CDR3 residues: CASSSRDRGTGELFF. In DNA form, the CDR3 reads TGTGCCAGCAGCTCCCGGGACAGGGGAACCGGGGAGCTGTTTTTT.

The J gene is TRBJ2-7, the V gene TRBV27; TRBD1 is a possible D gene (6 bases). Trimming took 3 bases from V and 3 from J, leaving 12 bases between them. Germline loops: CDR1 MNHEY, CDR2 SMNVEV (reference sequence). The CDR3 has 14 amino acids. CDR3 DNA sequence: TGTGCCAGCAGTTTTGCAGGGGCCTACTACGAGCAGTACTTC. Residues: CASSFAGAYYEQYF.

The rearrangement joins TRBV4-3 to TRBJ2-5; weak D call: TRBD2 (5 bases). Looked up from germline, CDR1 is LGHNA and CDR2 is YSLEER. Between the trimmed V and J ends, which lost 2 bases and 4 bases, there was a span of 5 bases. CDR3 length: 12 amino acids. CDR3 DNA: TGCGCCAGCAGCCAACGGGGAGAGACCCAGTACTTC. It is translated as CASSQRGETQYF.

This sequence joins TRBV5-8 and TRBJ1-3, with D unresolved. This CDR3 spans 13 amino acids. Trimming took 2 bases from V and 4 from J, leaving 7 bases between them. CDR1 SGHTS and CDR2 YDEGEE come from the germline V gene. CDR3 nucleotides: TGTGCCAGCAGCTTCTACTACGGAAACACCATATATTTT. Translating gives CASSFYYGNTIYF.

For the CDR3, the DNA is TGTGCCAGCAGCTTAGTTAGATACGAGCAGTACTTC. Protein sequence: CASSLVRYEQYF. The chain carries TRBV7-8 and TRBJ2-7; D gene uncertain. Germline lookup yields CDR1 SGHVS and CDR2 FQNEAQ. The CDR3 length is 12 residues. V dropped 1 base and J dropped 4 bases, with 5 bases sitting between them.

The V and J genes are TRBV28 and TRBJ1-4; the D is unclear. The CDR3 has 15 residues. Germline CDR1 and CDR2: MDHEN and SYDVKM. The V gene lost 6 bases and the J gene lost 3 bases, with 14 bases spanning the gap. CDR3 sequence: CASSPSVVPNEKLFF. CDR3 in DNA: TGTGCCAGCAGCCCATCGGTGGTTCCTAATGAAAAACTGTTTTTT.

The chain recombines TRBV4-2 with TRBJ1-6, with D perhaps matching TRBD1 (6 bases). From germline, CDR1 is LGHNA and CDR2 YNFKEQ. Trimming cost V 1 base and J 6 bases, with 19 bases left between them. This CDR3 contains 18 residues. The CDR3 bases are TGTGCCAGCAGCCAAGGGCTACAGGGTTTAGGGGCTAATTCACCCCTCCACTTT. Amino acid sequence: CASSQGLQGLGANSPLHF.

This chain connects TRBV4-3 to TRBJ1-3; 7 bases fit TRBD1. J lost 3 bases, V lost 0 bases, and 5 bases had no gene match. The length of the CDR3 is 16 residues. The germline gives CDR1 LGHNA, CDR2 YSLEER. CDR3 sequence: CASSQDWDRYGNTIYF. CDR3 in DNA: TGCGCCAGCAGCCAAGACTGGGACAGATATGGAAACACCATATATTTT.

This rearrangement joins TRBV29-1 to TRBJ2-7, with 8 bases fitting TRBD2. The CDR3 spans 16 residues. J gave up 3 bases and V 7 bases, and 17 bases lay outside the gene matches. Germline V gene lookup returns CDR1 SQVTM and CDR2 ANQGSEA. As DNA, the CDR3 is TGCAGCGCCGGCCCCGCCCGAACGGGGGGGTTCTACGAGCAGTACTTC. This sequence encodes CSAGPARTGGFYEQYF.

This chain joins TRBV7-9 and TRBJ1-2; no clear D gene. V was trimmed by 1 base and J by 4 bases, leaving 13 bases between them. The CDR3 length is 15 residues. Germline-derived CDR1 and CDR2 are SEHNR and FQNEAQ (reference sequence). CDR3 DNA: TGTGCCAGCAGCTTAGAAGCGGGAGAGGCCTATGGCTACACCTTC. This codes for CASSLEAGEAYGYTF. Combining the CDR3 with reference TRBV7-9 and TRBJ1-2 gives the whole variable domain DTGVSQNPRHKITKRGQNVTFRCDPISEHNRLYWYRQTLGQGPEFLTYFQNEAQLEKSRLLSDRFSAERPKGSFSTLEIQRTEQGDSAMYLCASSLEAGEAYGYTFGSGTRLTVV.

The genes are TRBV5-6 and TRBJ1-2; D ambiguous. CDR3 length: 14 residues. Germline lookup yields CDR1 SGHDT and CDR2 YYEEEE. The V end was cut by 4 bases, the J end by 5 bases, with 15 bases between. The CDR3 is CASSPYSPGYGYTF. The CDR3, as DNA: TGTGCCAGCAGCCCGTATTCCCCGGGATATGGCTACACCTTC.